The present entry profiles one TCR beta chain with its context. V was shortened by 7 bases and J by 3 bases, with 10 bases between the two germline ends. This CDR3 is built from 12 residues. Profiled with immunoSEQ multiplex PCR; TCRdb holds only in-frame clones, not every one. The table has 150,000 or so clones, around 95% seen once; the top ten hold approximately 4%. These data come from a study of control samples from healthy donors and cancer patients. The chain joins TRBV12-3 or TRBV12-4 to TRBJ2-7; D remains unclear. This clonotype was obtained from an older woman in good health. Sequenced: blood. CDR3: CASKGGGYEQYF. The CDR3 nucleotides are TGTGCCAGCAAAGGCGGTGGCTACGAGCAGTACTTC.